These T cell receptor beta chains were read from a single sample in a study of CD8 T cells in ankylosing spondylitis. TCRdb independently ran MiXCR on the 5' RACE reads; one entry per CDR3 protein. The sample holds about 440,000 distinct CDR3 sequences, 15% to 20% seen once. The specimen sequenced was blood, either unsorted or a sorted T cell fraction (not recorded which). The receptor source for this set is a male donor with ankylosing spondylitis. CDR3s include the opening cysteine and the closing phenylalanine or tryptophan. A D gene is named only where the DNA matches it firmly. Some rows mark clone size as missing; the rest say once, few, many or name a class of expanded clone.

CDR3 DNA	CDR3 protein	D gene	clone size	V gene	J gene
TGTGCCAGCAGCTGGACTAGCGGGAACACCGGGGAGCTGTTTTTT	CASSWTSGNTGELFF	TRBD2	many	TRBV7-2	TRBJ2-2
TGTGCCAGCAGTGCGGGTAATAATTCACCCCTCCACTTT	CASSAGNNSPLHF	NA	few	TRBV2	TRBJ1-6
TGTGCCAGCAGCTTAGAACAATACAATGAGCAGTTCTTC	CASSLEQYNEQFF	NA	many	TRBV11-3	TRBJ2-1
TGTGCCAGCAGCGTAGCCTATACCCCGGGGTATGGCTACACCTTC	CASSVAYTPGYGYTF	NA	NA	TRBV9	TRBJ1-2
TGTGCCAGCAGTTTGGACGGCGACTCACCCCTCCACTTT	CASSLDGDSPLHF	NA	many	TRBV12-3/TRBV12-4	TRBJ1-6
TGCGCCAGCAGCCCGGGGACAAGGGCCGGGGAGCTGTTTTTT	CASSPGTRAGELFF	NA	once	TRBV5-1	TRBJ2-2
TGTGCCAGCAGTTTGGGGGGGGCGCTTGGTCAGCCCCAGCATTTT	CASSLGGALGQPQHF	NA	many	TRBV12-3/TRBV12-4	TRBJ1-5
TGCAGTGCTAGACGGACAGGGGAAGCCTACGAGCAGTACTTC	CSARRTGEAYEQYF	TRBD1	few	TRBV20-1	TRBJ2-7
TGTGCCAGCAGTCGGACACTTCAAGAGACCCAGTACTTC	CASSRTLQETQYF	NA	NA	TRBV27	TRBJ2-5
TGTGCCAGCAGTTTCAACAGGGCGGACACTGAAGCTTTCTTT	CASSFNRADTEAFF	NA	NA	TRBV12-3/TRBV12-4	TRBJ1-1
TGTGCCAGCAGCCAAGCCAAATATGGCTACACCTTC	CASSQAKYGYTF	NA	NA	TRBV3-1	TRBJ1-2
TGTGCCAGCAGCTCTGGGTTAGGGCAGCCCCAGCATTTT	CASSSGLGQPQHF	NA	NA	TRBV7-9	TRBJ1-5
TGCAGTGCCGAGGGACAGCGAGACTATGGCTACACCTTC	CSAEGQRDYGYTF	TRBD1	few	TRBV20-1	TRBJ1-2
TGTGCCAGCAGCCGGGACGGCTTTTATTCACCCCTCCACTTT	CASSRDGFYSPLHF	NA	NA	TRBV12-3/TRBV12-4	TRBJ1-6
TGTGCCAGCAGCCCCCGGAGGGTGAACACTGAAGCTTTCTTT	CASSPRRVNTEAFF	NA	few	TRBV9	TRBJ1-1
TGCAGTGCTCTGTCAACCTCGGGGAAGGCTTATGGCTACACCTTC	CSALSTSGKAYGYTF	NA	NA	TRBV20-1	TRBJ1-2
TGCGCCAGCAGCTCGGGAGGACTAGCGGGGGGCTACAATGAGCAGTTCTTC	CASSSGGLAGGYNEQFF	TRBD2	NA	TRBV5-1	TRBJ2-1